The sequence of this T cell receptor beta chain was determined in a study of blood T cell repertoires in COVID-19. V was trimmed by 1 base and J by 1 base, leaving 4 bases between them. This CDR3 spans 13 amino acids. The authors' processing: The assay estimated nucleated cells by amplifying reference gene primers. Profiled with immunoSEQ multiplex PCR; TCRdb holds only in-frame clones, not every one. The V and J calls and clone size were taken over from that table, and D and trimming were inferred from the DNA. Of roughly 86,000 clones in the sample, 80% were seen once. The chain employs TRBV12-3 or TRBV12-4 and TRBJ1-1; D ambiguous. The sequencing input was peripheral blood. The receptor was derived from a middle-aged man who had recovered from COVID-19. Here the CDR3 reads CASSLGGNTEAFF. The CDR3 DNA is TGTGCCAGCAGTTTAGGAGGGAACACTGAAGCTTTCTTT.